This section outlines one T cell receptor beta chain sequence together with its context. Its cognate antigen is unknown. V lost 5 bases to trimming and J lost 7 bases, with 6 bases between them. The CDR3 loop spans 11 amino acids. The entry originates in a study of Ad26.COV2.S vaccination and SARS-CoV-2 variants. About the research overall: Intramuscularly, Ad26.COV2.S was given either once or twice, 56 days apart. Notes on the study in general: For non-spike TCRs, breadth in vaccine recipients resembled that in placebo recipients. From the TCR breadth and depth analyses, total T cell responses may have been underestimated.

The protocol was immunoSEQ multiplex PCR, while the TCRdb copy is restricted to in-frame clones and leaves out a portion. The sample lists 200,000 to 300,000 clones, 87% occurring once. The treatment here: 15 to 20 received Ad26.COV2.S at low or high dose, single or two shots; five or six received placebo; per-sample allocation not given. The study sampled participants on day 63 after the first vaccine or placebo injection. The source material was peripheral blood, sampled in a trial of Ad26.COV2.S vaccine versus placebo. The sequence derives from a person between 18 and 60 years old who received the Ad26.COV2.S COVID-19 vaccine or a placebo. The V gene is TRBV12-3 or TRBV12-4, the J gene TRBJ2-1; no clear D gene. CDR3 in amino acids: CASSVLNEQFF. The CDR3 bases are TGTGCCAGCAGTGTTTTGAATGAGCAGTTCTTC.